A selection of T cell receptor beta chains follows, all from one sample in a study of blood T cell repertoires in COVID-19. Clones were read by immunoSEQ multiplex PCR, and TCRdb kept only the in-frame ones, dropping some. The repertoire holds about 340,000 clones, with about 83% as singletons. Input material: peripheral blood. These receptors originate from a man aged 30-40 years with active or convalescent COVID-19. The CDR3 runs from the conserved cysteine through the conserved F or W. Fields, in order: clone size, D gene, V gene, J gene, CDR3 DNA, CDR3 protein. D genes are given only for firm matches. Clone size is stated in some rows and not others, as once, few, many or a class when expanded.

abundance: NA
d_gene: TRBD1
v_gene: TRBV10-2
j_gene: TRBJ2-3
CDR3nt: TGCGCCAGCAAACTACAGGGGGCGCAGAGCACAGATACGCAGTATTTT
CDR3aa: CASKLQGAQSTDTQYF

abundance: NA
d_gene: NA
v_gene: TRBV4-1
j_gene: TRBJ2-2
CDR3nt: TGCGCCAGCGCCCGTGGGCTAGCGTCGAACACCGGGGAGCTGTTTTTT
CDR3aa: CASARGLASNTGELFF

abundance: NA
d_gene: TRBD1
v_gene: TRBV5-6
j_gene: TRBJ2-7
CDR3nt: TGTGCCAGCAGCCGGGACAGGGCCGAGCAGTACTTC
CDR3aa: CASSRDRAEQYF

abundance: NA
d_gene: NA
v_gene: TRBV27
j_gene: TRBJ1-2
CDR3nt: TGTGCCAGCAGTTTATCACAGGGTCCTTCTAACTATGGCTACACCTTC
CDR3aa: CASSLSQGPSNYGYTF

abundance: NA
d_gene: TRBD2
v_gene: TRBV7-2
j_gene: TRBJ2-3
CDR3nt: TGTGCCAGCAGTCCTATCCCGGGACTAGGCCTTCCCGATACGCAGTATTTT
CDR3aa: CASSPIPGLGLPDTQYF

abundance: NA
d_gene: NA
v_gene: TRBV2
j_gene: TRBJ2-2
CDR3nt: TGTGCCAGCAGTGAATTTGTCCTCACCGGGGAGCTGTTTTTT
CDR3aa: CASSEFVLTGELFF

abundance: NA
d_gene: NA
v_gene: TRBV2
j_gene: TRBJ1-5
CDR3nt: TGTGCCAGCAGTGTGATGTCAGGGAAGGGTAATCAGCCCCAGCATTTT
CDR3aa: CASSVMSGKGNQPQHF

abundance: few
d_gene: NA
v_gene: TRBV11-3
j_gene: TRBJ2-2
CDR3nt: TGTGCCAGCAGCTTGACACGGGAGCTGTTTTTT
CDR3aa: CASSLTRELFF

abundance: few
d_gene: NA
v_gene: TRBV27
j_gene: TRBJ1-2
CDR3nt: TGTGCCAGCAGGCAGGGTTTAGCTAACTATGGCTACACCTTC
CDR3aa: CASRQGLANYGYTF

abundance: NA
d_gene: NA
v_gene: TRBV18
j_gene: TRBJ2-1
CDR3nt: TGTGCCAGCTCACCACCGGCCACTTGGGCACATGAGCAGTTCTTC
CDR3aa: CASSPPATWAHEQFF

abundance: few
d_gene: TRBD1
v_gene: TRBV6-5
j_gene: TRBJ1-1
CDR3nt: TGTGCCAGCAGAGGGCAGGGGGCAGGAGACACTGAAGCTTTCTTT
CDR3aa: CASRGQGAGDTEAFF

abundance: NA
d_gene: NA
v_gene: TRBV15
j_gene: TRBJ1-5
CDR3nt: TGTGCCACCAGCAGAGATCGTATGGCCCAGGAGGATCAGCCCCAGCATTTT
CDR3aa: CATSRDRMAQEDQPQHF

abundance: NA
d_gene: NA
v_gene: TRBV6-6
j_gene: TRBJ2-6
CDR3nt: TGTGCCAGCAGTTTCCCTCAGGGGTCTGGGGCCAACGTCCTGACTTTC
CDR3aa: CASSFPQGSGANVLTF

abundance: NA
d_gene: NA
v_gene: TRBV7-8
j_gene: TRBJ2-5
CDR3nt: TGTGCCAGCAGCTTTATTACTGCATTCGAGACCCAGTACTTC
CDR3aa: CASSFITAFETQYF

abundance: NA
d_gene: TRBD1
v_gene: TRBV29-1
j_gene: TRBJ2-2
CDR3nt: TGCAGCGCTGGGGACAGCACGAACACCGGGGAGCTGTTTTTT
CDR3aa: CSAGDSTNTGELFF

abundance: NA
d_gene: NA
v_gene: TRBV9
j_gene: TRBJ2-1
CDR3nt: TGTGCCAGCAGCTTGACTTACACCAATGAGCAGTTCTTC
CDR3aa: CASSLTYTNEQFF

abundance: NA
d_gene: TRBD2
v_gene: TRBV5-1
j_gene: TRBJ2-1
CDR3nt: TGCGCCAGCAGCCCGCTTACTAGCGGGCAAACCTACAATGAGCAGTTCTTC
CDR3aa: CASSPLTSGQTYNEQFF

abundance: NA
d_gene: TRBD1
v_gene: TRBV7-9
j_gene: TRBJ2-7
CDR3nt: TGTGCCAGCAGCTTTAGTGACAGGGATTACGAGCAGTACTTC
CDR3aa: CASSFSDRDYEQYF

abundance: NA
d_gene: NA
v_gene: TRBV3-1/TRBV3-2
j_gene: TRBJ2-3
CDR3nt: TGTGCCAGCAGCCAAGATCCGGGGGGCGTAGATACGCAGTATTTT
CDR3aa: CASSQDPGGVDTQYF

abundance: NA
d_gene: NA
v_gene: TRBV27
j_gene: TRBJ1-1
CDR3nt: TGTGCCAGCAGTTCCCCAGGGGTTGGCACTGAAGCTTTCTTT
CDR3aa: CASSSPGVGTEAFF

abundance: NA
d_gene: TRBD1
v_gene: TRBV5-4
j_gene: TRBJ2-5
CDR3nt: TGTGCCTATCACACAGGGGGGTGGCAAGAGACCCAGTACTTC
CDR3aa: CAYHTGGWQETQYF

abundance: NA
d_gene: TRBD1
v_gene: TRBV9
j_gene: TRBJ2-7
CDR3nt: TGTGCCAGCAGCGTATCCCACCGGGACAGCTCCTACGAGCAGTACTTC
CDR3aa: CASSVSHRDSSYEQYF

abundance: NA
d_gene: NA
v_gene: TRBV5-1
j_gene: TRBJ2-1
CDR3nt: TGCGCCAGCAGCTTACAAGGGGACTTCTTATACAATGAGCAGTTCTTC
CDR3aa: CASSLQGDFLYNEQFF